The 30 T cell receptor beta chains in this list originate from one sample, sequenced in a study of cytomegalovirus exposure and HLA in healthy donors. Libraries were prepared by immunoSEQ multiplex PCR; TCRdb keeps only in-frame clonotypes and omits some of them. This table has some 310,000 clones, nearly 90% appearing once. Material: PBMCs. These receptors all come from a man younger than 40 in good health and CMV-seronegative.

The chain has TRBV7-2 and TRBJ1-5; D is uncertain. V dropped 4 bases and J dropped 0 bases, with 4 bases sitting between them. The CDR3 loop spans 13 amino acids. Germline assignment: CDR1 SGHTA and CDR2 FQGNSA. The CDR3 DNA reads TGTGCCAGCAGCTCCTATAGCAATCAGCCCCAGCATTTT. As protein: CASSSYSNQPQHF.

This clone was recorded once. This sequence joins TRBV6-1 and TRBJ2-1; weak D call: TRBD2 (6 bases). The CDR3 runs 16 residues. Germline values: CDR1 MNHNS, CDR2 SASEGT. Trimming cost V 0 bases and J 4 bases, with 13 bases left between them. CDR3 region: CASSEAPAGLYNEQFF. The CDR3 nucleotides are TGTGCCAGCAGTGAAGCGCCGGCGGGGCTGTACAATGAGCAGTTCTTC.

The chain carries TRBV5-4 and TRBJ1-1; 7 bases are a match to TRBD1. The CDR3 has 15 residues. V lost 0 bases, J lost 5 bases, and 7 bases stayed unmatched. Looked up from germline, CDR1 is SGHNT and CDR2 is YYREEE (reference sequence). CDR3 loop: CASSLGQGYGTEAFF. The DNA for the CDR3 is TGTGCCAGCAGCTTGGGACAGGGATATGGGACTGAAGCTTTCTTT. The whole variable domain, filled in from reference TRBV5-4 and TRBJ1-1, reads ETGVTQSPTHLIKTRGQQVTLRCSSQSGHNTVSWYQQALGQGPQFIFQYYREEENGRGNFPPRFSGLQFPNYSSELNVNALELDDSALYLCASSLGQGYGTEAFFGQGTRLTVV.

The chain recombines TRBV5-6 with TRBJ1-1; D is ambiguous. The CDR3 totals 14 residues. CDR1 SGHDT and CDR2 YYEEEE come from the germline V gene. V was shortened by 1 base and J by 4 bases, with 11 bases between the two germline ends. This CDR3 is CASSLLWSGTEAFF. The DNA of the CDR3 is TGTGCCAGCAGCTTGCTATGGTCGGGCACTGAAGCTTTCTTT.

This chain joins TRBV4-2 and TRBJ2-3; D remains unclear. The V gene lost 1 base and the J gene lost 10 bases, with 9 bases spanning the gap. This CDR3 is 12 amino acids long. In germline, CDR1 is LGHNA, CDR2 YNFKEQ. The CDR3 region has the DNA TGTGCCAGCAGCCAAGCTAGTTCGGCGCAGTATTTT. Translating gives CASSQASSAQYF.

This chain connects TRBV11-2 to TRBJ1-6; D uncertain. Germline V gene data show CDR1 as SGHAT and CDR2 as FQNNGV. This CDR3 has 16 residues. V was clipped by 5 bases and J by 0 bases, with 11 bases between them. The CDR3 is CASSDTGSSYNSPLHF. In nucleotides, the CDR3 is TGTGCCAGCAGCGACACCGGTAGCTCCTATAATTCACCCCTCCACTTT.

This sequence joins TRBV4-2 and TRBJ2-7; D might be TRBD2 (5 bases). Germline V gives CDR1 LGHNA, CDR2 YNFKEQ. Trimming left V 6 bases short and J 0 bases short, with 15 bases between. The CDR3 has 15 amino acids. The CDR3 DNA reads TGTGCCAGCAGTAAAGAGGGAAAGTCCTCCTACGAGCAGTACTTC. Its translation is CASSKEGKSSYEQYF.

The genes are TRBV6-1 and TRBJ1-2; D is unresolved. Germline lookup yields CDR1 MNHNS and CDR2 SASEGT. The CDR3 sequence is 13 residues long. V lost 6 bases to trimming and J lost 3 bases, with 11 bases between them. This chain's CDR3 is CASRGLLDYGYTF. The CDR3 DNA reads as TGTGCCAGCAGGGGCTTGCTTGACTATGGCTACACCTTC.

This clone appeared once. The gene calls are TRBV7-8 and TRBJ2-6; D perhaps matches TRBD1 (6 bases). Per germline, CDR1 SGHVS and CDR2 FQNEAQ. The CDR3 is 20 residues long. Trimming shortened V by 6 bases and J by 0 bases, and 24 bases separated the two germline ends. The CDR3 coding sequence is TGTGCCAGCAGTCCAACCCGGGGCGGACAGAAACCCTCTGGGGCCAACGTCCTGACTTTC. It specifies CASSPTRGGQKPSGANVLTF.

The V gene is TRBV9, the J gene TRBJ2-1, with D possibly matching TRBD2 (6 bases). Trimming removed 5 bases from V and 2 bases from J, with 11 bases in between. The CDR3 loop spans 14 amino acids. CDR1 and CDR2 from the germline V gene are SGDLS and YYNGEE. CDR3 sequence: CASSRRETYNEQFF. DNA for the CDR3: TGTGCCAGCAGTCGTCGGGAGACCTACAATGAGCAGTTCTTC.

The chain is built from TRBV7-2 and TRBJ1-2; 8 bases match TRBD1. V shed 5 bases, J shed 4 bases, and the junction held 6 bases outside the gene matches. The CDR3 is 14 residues long. Per the germline V gene, CDR1 is SGHTA and CDR2 is FQGNSA. This CDR3 is CASSVTGAGYGYTF. The CDR3 DNA is TGTGCCAGCAGCGTGACAGGGGCGGGCTATGGCTACACCTTC. The full variable domain, in which reference TRBV7-2 and TRBJ1-2 provide the parts outside the CDR3, is GAGVSQSPSNKVTEKGKDVELRCDPISGHTALYWYRQSLGQGLEFLIYFQGNSAPDKSGLPSDRFSAERTGGSVSTLTIQRTQQEDSAVYLCASSVTGAGYGYTFGSGTRLTVV.

The J gene is TRBJ1-4, the V gene TRBV27; D is unresolved. Trimming shortened V by 2 bases and J by 0 bases, and 4 bases separated the two germline ends. The CDR3 covers 14 residues. Germline V gives CDR1 MNHEY, CDR2 SMNVEV (reference sequence). This CDR3 is CASSLAATNEKLFF. CDR3 bases: TGTGCCAGCAGTTTAGCGGCAACTAATGAAAAACTGTTTTTT.

The rearrangement links TRBV27 to TRBJ2-7, with 8 bases matching TRBD1. This CDR3 contains 13 residues. After removal of 3 bases from V and 3 bases from J, the junction contained 1 base not matched to a gene. CDR1 and CDR2 (germline): MNHEY, SMNVEV (reference sequence). CDR3 DNA: TGTGCCAGCAGTTTGGGGACAGGCTACGAGCAGTACTTC. It specifies CASSLGTGYEQYF.

The V gene is TRBV4-3, the J gene TRBJ2-7; TRBD2 matches at 8 bases. The ends lost 2 bases at V and 4 bases at J; junction bases unmatched: 13. Germline CDR1 is LGHNA and CDR2 is YSLEER. The CDR3 runs 17 residues. The CDR3 sequence is CASSQWASGGGSYEQYF. The CDR3 region has the DNA TGCGCCAGCAGCCAATGGGCAAGCGGGGGCGGCTCGTACGAGCAGTACTTC.

In its sample, this clone was seen a few times. CDR3 region: CASRDRGIGYGYTF. CDR3 DNA sequence: TGTGCCAGCCGGGACAGGGGTATTGGCTATGGCTACACCTTC. The rearrangement links TRBV27 to TRBJ1-2; 10 nucleotides align to TRBD1. The CDR3 consists of 14 residues. Trimming at V came to 8 bases and at J to 4 bases, leaving 7 bases not matched to a gene. From germline, CDR1 is MNHEY and CDR2 SMNVEV (reference sequence).

The chain employs TRBV27 and TRBJ2-2, with a tentative D call TRBD1 (6 bases). The CDR3 is 16 residues long. V was trimmed by 4 bases and J by 4 bases, leaving 16 bases between them. CDR1 and CDR2 (germline): MNHEY, SMNVEV (reference sequence). CDR3 sequence reads: CASSSWTDLPTGELFF. The CDR3 DNA is TGTGCCAGCAGTTCATGGACAGACCTGCCCACCGGGGAGCTGTTTTTT.

V and J are TRBV7-8 and TRBJ1-4; D uncertain. V shed 0 bases and J shed 6 bases, with 11 bases lying between them. This CDR3 is built from 15 residues. Germline loops: CDR1 SGHVS, CDR2 FQNEAQ. The CDR3 region is CASSLAGGVDEKLFF. CDR3 sequence (DNA): TGTGCCAGCAGCTTAGCCGGCGGGGTTGATGAAAAACTGTTTTTT.

This chain links TRBV19 with TRBJ2-7; 11 bases are shared with TRBD1. The length of the CDR3 is 15 residues. Germline V gives CDR1 LNHDA, CDR2 SQIVND (reference sequence). V was clipped by 5 bases and J by 3 bases; unmatched bases: 6. The CDR3 coding sequence is TGTGCCAGTAGTTTCGGGACAGGGGGTTTCTACGAGCAGTACTTC. It encodes CASSFGTGGFYEQYF. The full variable domain, rest sourced from reference TRBV19 and TRBJ2-7, is DGGITQSPKYLFRKEGQNVTLSCEQNLNHDAMYWYRQDPGQGLRLIYYSQIVNDFQKGDIAEGYSVSREKKESFPLTVTSAQKNPTAFYLCASSFGTGGFYEQYFGPGTRLTVT.

This chain connects TRBV5-4 to TRBJ1-6, with D unclear. The CDR3 covers 13 residues. CDR1 and CDR2 (germline): SGHNT, YYREEE (reference sequence). V lost 2 bases and J lost 11, with 11 bases in between. The CDR3 DNA is TGTGCCAGCAGCTTCTCAGGCGGGCCACCCCTCCACTTT. It codes for CASSFSGGPPLHF.

For the CDR3, the DNA is TGTGCCAGCAGCTCCGGGACTAGCGGGCGGTACGAGCAGTACTTC. Its translation is CASSSGTSGRYEQYF. This sequence joins TRBV7-9 and TRBJ2-7; 12 nucleotides agree with TRBD2. CDR1 and CDR2 from the germline V gene are SEHNR and FQNEAQ (reference sequence). V lost 4 bases, J lost 4 bases, and 5 bases stayed unmatched. The CDR3 has 15 residues.

This chain uses TRBV15 with TRBJ2-1, with TRBD2 identical over 7 bases. Per the germline V gene, CDR1 is LNHNV and CDR2 is YYDKDF (reference sequence). J lost 0 bases, V lost 4 bases, and 3 bases had no gene match. The CDR3 has 15 residues. CDR3 amino acids: CATSTLAVSYNEQFF. DNA for the CDR3: TGTGCCACCAGCACTCTAGCGGTCTCCTACAATGAGCAGTTCTTC.

This rearrangement joins TRBV4-1 to TRBJ1-2; the D is unclear. Germline V gives CDR1 MGHRA, CDR2 YSYEKL. The CDR3 is made up of 17 amino acids. V dropped 0 bases and J dropped 3 bases, with 17 bases sitting between them. In nucleotides, the CDR3 is TGCGCCAGCAGCCAAGATTCATTGGCAGGCCTCGACTATGGCTACACCTTC. It codes for CASSQDSLAGLDYGYTF.

The rearrangement links TRBV10-3 to TRBJ1-2; D might be TRBD1 (5 bases). This CDR3 comprises 13 residues. V was trimmed by 10 bases and J by 3 bases, leaving 15 bases between them. Germline loops: CDR1 ENHRY, CDR2 SYGVKD. The CDR3 reads CASRDSSYYGYTF. CDR3 nucleotides: TGTGCCAGCAGGGACTCGAGCTACTATGGCTACACCTTC.

The gene calls are TRBV7-9 and TRBJ2-2; no clear D gene. The CDR3 is 11 amino acids. Germline lookup yields CDR1 SEHNR and CDR2 FQNEAQ (reference sequence). The V and J ends lost 6 bases and 5 bases respectively, with 4 bases between them. The CDR3 region is CASRRTGELFF. The CDR3 bases are TGTGCCAGCAGACGGACCGGGGAGCTGTTTTTT. The full variable domain, in which reference TRBV7-9 and TRBJ2-2 provide the parts outside the CDR3, is DTGVSQNPRHKITKRGQNVTFRCDPISEHNRLYWYRQTLGQGPEFLTYFQNEAQLEKSRLLSDRFSAERPKGSFSTLEIQRTEQGDSAMYLCASRRTGELFFGEGSRLTVL.

The chain employs TRBV4-1 and TRBJ1-1; D gene unclear. V lost 1 base and J lost 2, with 8 bases in between. The V gene's germline CDR1 is MGHRA and CDR2 YSYEKL. This CDR3 comprises 14 residues. This chain's CDR3 is CASSQGTRNTEAFF. Written as DNA, the CDR3 is TGCGCCAGCAGCCAAGGAACCAGAAACACTGAAGCTTTCTTT.

V and J are TRBV15 and TRBJ1-4; maybe TRBD1 (5 bases). Trimming pared 0 bases from V and 7 bases from J, leaving 15 bases between. The CDR3 loop spans 16 amino acids. From germline, CDR1 is LNHNV and CDR2 YYDKDF (reference sequence). The CDR3 loop reads CATSRDRRQGTEKLFF. CDR3 DNA sequence: TGTGCCACCAGCAGAGATCGTCGGCAGGGAACTGAAAAACTGTTTTTT.

The genes are TRBV27 and TRBJ1-5, with D possibly being TRBD1 (5 bases). Germline values: CDR1 MNHEY, CDR2 SMNVEV (reference sequence). The CDR3 covers 14 residues. V was trimmed by 5 bases and J by 9 bases, leaving 17 bases between them. CDR3: CASSPGSGIRPQHF. The CDR3 bases are TGTGCCAGCAGTCCCGGGTCAGGGATCCGGCCCCAGCATTTT.

The chain is built from TRBV6-4 and TRBJ2-2, with TRBD2 identical over 8 bases. The junction had 6 bases not matched to a gene; V was cut back by 6 bases and J by 6 bases. CDR1 and CDR2 (germline): MRHNA, SNTAGT. The CDR3 loop spans 14 amino acids. CDR3 residues: CASRIAGNAGELFF. The CDR3 DNA is TGTGCCAGCAGAATAGCGGGGAATGCCGGGGAGCTGTTTTTT.

The V gene is TRBV9, the J gene TRBJ1-1; D unclear. V lost 3 bases to trimming and J lost 1 base, with 13 bases between them. CDR1 and CDR2 from the germline V gene are SGDLS and YYNGEE. The CDR3 is made up of 15 amino acids. The CDR3 sequence is CASSDLGVPNTEAFF. DNA of the CDR3: TGTGCCAGCAGCGACCTCGGAGTACCGAACACTGAAGCTTTCTTT.

This clone was observed once. The chain couples TRBV30 to TRBJ1-4; 8 bases are a match to TRBD1. The CDR3 length is 14 residues. CDR1 and CDR2 from the germline V gene are GTSNPN and SVGIG (reference sequence). V was clipped by 4 bases and J by 3 bases; unmatched bases: 4. This CDR3 is CAWTGGAANEKLFF. DNA for the CDR3: TGTGCCTGGACAGGGGGCGCGGCTAATGAAAAACTGTTTTTT.